Here is one TCR beta chain with its context. The table came from immunoSEQ multiplex PCR; TCRdb's copy has only in-frame clones and leaves some out. The sample yields some 71,000 clones, roughly 80% seen once. The entry originates in a study of CD4 T cell repertoires in COVID-19. CDR3 length equals 16 residues. Germline lookup yields CDR1 MNHNY and CDR2 SVGAGI (reference sequence). The junction had 5 bases not matched to a gene; V was cut back by 0 bases and J by 4 bases. The source was CD4+ T cells from peripheral blood, collected after recovery from COVID-19. The source of this sequence is a human donor who had COVID-19. The gene calls are TRBV6-6 and TRBJ2-2, with 7 bases fitting TRBD2. The CDR3 bases are TGTGCCAGCAGTTACTCCCCAAGCGGGGTCACCGGGGAGCTGTTTTTT. Amino acids: CASSYSPSGVTGELFF.